Below, 22 T cell receptor beta chains from the same sample are listed, as sequenced in a study of T cell responses to AZD1222 COVID-19 vaccine. Only in-frame clones appear in the TCRdb table, and some are missing; sequencing was by immunoSEQ multiplex PCR. The sample yields roughly 120,000 clones, approximately 86% seen once. Sequenced material: peripheral blood, taken on day 0 of AZD1222 vaccination. These receptors were collected from an adult in good health.

This clone was detected only once. V and J are TRBV28 and TRBJ2-7, with 8 nucleotides matching TRBD1. The CDR3 consists of 17 residues. Trimming cost V 7 bases and J 4 bases; bases outside gene matches: 18. The germline V gene encodes CDR1 MDHEN and CDR2 SYDVKM. The chain's CDR3 is CASNPPGQGPPRYEQYF. The CDR3 nucleotides read TGTGCCAGCAACCCTCCAGGACAGGGCCCCCCTCGGTACGAGCAGTACTTC.

This chain connects TRBV9 to TRBJ1-1; no definite D call. Germline V gives CDR1 SGDLS, CDR2 YYNGEE. The CDR3 sequence is 13 residues long. V lost 5 bases and J lost 0, with 8 bases in between. CDR3 residues: CASSFTLNTEAFF. CDR3 DNA sequence: TGTGCCAGCAGTTTTACTTTGAACACTGAAGCTTTCTTT.

The chain carries TRBV19 and TRBJ1-6; D perhaps matches TRBD1 (5 bases). Trimming cost V 6 bases and J 8 bases, with 14 bases left between them. This CDR3 is 14 amino acids long. CDR1 LNHDA and CDR2 SQIVND come from the germline V gene (reference sequence). CDR3 DNA: TGTGCCAGTAGGACTGCCAGGGACCATTCACCCCTCCACTTT. It translates to CASRTARDHSPLHF.

The chain joins TRBV28 to TRBJ1-5; D is unclear. Per germline, CDR1 MDHEN and CDR2 SYDVKM. Trimming took off 4 bases at V and 6 bases at J, with 31 bases between the two ends. This CDR3 spans 20 amino acids. The CDR3 sequence is CASSSTTRRTGLWWSQPQHF. CDR3 nucleotide sequence: TGTGCCAGCAGTTCCACCACTAGACGCACCGGTTTATGGTGGTCTCAGCCCCAGCATTTT.

This rearrangement joins TRBV30 to TRBJ2-3; 12 nucleotides match TRBD2. V shed 3 bases, J shed 5 bases, and the junction held 6 bases outside the gene matches. Germline V gene data show CDR1 as GTSNPN and CDR2 as SVGIG (reference sequence). The CDR3 has 15 amino acids. The CDR3 coding sequence is TGTGCCTGGAGCCCGGGGGGACTAGCGGGAGATACGCAGTATTTT. Its translation is CAWSPGGLAGDTQYF.

The V gene is TRBV2, the J gene TRBJ1-1, with D perhaps matching TRBD1 (5 bases). Trimming pared 7 bases from V and 5 bases from J, leaving 14 bases between. The germline V gene has CDR1 SNHLY and CDR2 FYNNEI. CDR3 length: 13 amino acids. CDR3 nucleotides: TGTGCCAGCACCAGGGAGGCGGGAACTGAAGCTTTCTTT. Amino acids: CASTREAGTEAFF.

The chain carries TRBV6-2 or TRBV6-3 and TRBJ2-2, with TRBD1 matching 7 bases. Germline-derived CDR1 and CDR2 are MNHEY and SVGEGT. Losses at the gene ends were 4 bases for V and 2 bases for J; bases not matched to a gene: 7. The length of the CDR3 is 16 residues. The CDR3 is CASSFSRDSNTGELFF. CDR3 in DNA: TGTGCCAGCAGTTTCTCCCGGGACAGTAACACCGGGGAGCTGTTTTTT.

This chain uses TRBV4-1 with TRBJ1-2; TRBD1 matches at 11 bases. CDR1 is MGHRA, CDR2 YSYEKL, per germline. This CDR3 is 13 amino acids long. V gave up 4 bases and J gave up 6 bases; unmatched junction bases: 1. The CDR3 spells CASSPGQGDGYTF. DNA of the CDR3: TGCGCCAGCAGCCCGGGACAGGGGGATGGCTACACCTTC.

The rearrangement uses TRBV4-2 and TRBJ2-7; D is undetermined. This CDR3 contains 17 residues. Trimming shortened V by 0 bases and J by 3 bases, and 18 bases separated the two germline ends. From germline, CDR1 is LGHNA and CDR2 YNFKEQ. This chain's CDR3 is CASSQDPDARQDYEQYF. The CDR3 coding sequence is TGTGCCAGCAGCCAAGATCCAGATGCCCGGCAGGACTACGAGCAGTACTTC.

J is TRBJ1-1 and V is TRBV19; D is unresolved. V dropped 7 bases and J dropped 1 base, with 4 bases sitting between them. Germline V gives CDR1 LNHDA, CDR2 SQIVND (reference sequence). The CDR3 extends over 11 amino acids. The CDR3 here is CASMSNTEAFF. The CDR3 nucleotides read TGTGCCAGTATGTCGAACACTGAAGCTTTCTTT.

This clone was observed a few times. The chain is built from TRBV6-2 or TRBV6-3 and TRBJ1-5; no firm D call. V lost 5 bases and J 3 bases, leaving 17 bases between the germline ends. CDR3 length equals 16 residues. Germline V gene lookup returns CDR1 MNHEY and CDR2 SVGEGT. CDR3 region: CASSLDGRTNNQPQHF. The CDR3 DNA sequence: TGTGCCAGCAGTCTCGATGGACGTACCAACAATCAGCCCCAGCATTTT.

The chain employs TRBV6-5 and TRBJ2-1; D is possibly TRBD1 or TRBD2 (5 bases each). CDR3 length equals 15 residues. Per germline, CDR1 MNHEY and CDR2 SVGAGI. Trimming removed 8 bases from V and 4 bases from J, with 18 bases in between. For the CDR3, the DNA is TGTGCCAGCGGCGAGAAGGGGCGGAGGTACAATGAGCAGTTCTTC. It yields the protein CASGEKGRRYNEQFF.

The chain carries TRBV29-1 and TRBJ1-1; TRBD1 might be the D (5 bases). The CDR3 contains 12 residues. Trimming removed 7 bases from V and 1 base from J, with 10 bases in between. Per germline, CDR1 SQVTM and CDR2 ANQGSEA. CDR3 nucleotides: TGCAGCGGTAATGACAGGAACACTGAAGCTTTCTTT. Residues: CSGNDRNTEAFF.

This chain connects TRBV5-1 to TRBJ2-7; D ambiguous. V dropped 0 bases and J dropped 2 bases, with 6 bases sitting between them. Germline CDR1 is SGHRS and CDR2 is YFSETQ. The CDR3 totals 13 residues. The CDR3 sequence: CASSLVSPYEQYF. CDR3 bases: TGCGCCAGCAGCTTGGTTTCACCCTACGAGCAGTACTTC.

The DNA for the CDR3 is TGCGCCAGCCTCCCCCCAACAGGGATCAGCTCACCCCTCCACTTT. Translating gives CASLPPTGISSPLHF. The chain is built from TRBV10-2 and TRBJ1-6; a possible D gene is TRBD1 (6 bases). Germline CDR1 and CDR2: WSHSY and SAAADI. Trimming removed 8 bases at V and 10 bases at J, with 21 bases between. The CDR3 has 15 residues.

The V gene is TRBV28, the J gene TRBJ1-4, with a possible D match to TRBD1 (5 bases). The CDR3 loop spans 13 amino acids. Germline V CDR1 and CDR2: MDHEN, SYDVKM. Trimming pared 6 bases from V and 7 bases from J, leaving 12 bases between. The CDR3 DNA sequence: TGTGCCAGCAGGGGCAGGGTGTTTGAAAAACTGTTTTTT. Protein product: CASRGRVFEKLFF.

CDR3 region: CASSLVPFNGYTF. CDR3 in DNA: TGTGCCAGCAGCTTGGTGCCGTTTAATGGCTACACCTTC. The chain links TRBV5-6 to TRBJ1-2, with D hard to call. Germline values: CDR1 SGHDT, CDR2 YYEEEE. The CDR3 loop spans 13 amino acids. V was clipped by 0 bases and J by 6 bases, with 9 bases between them.

The chain is built from TRBV7-9 and TRBJ1-4, with 7 bases fitting TRBD1. Trimming took 1 base from V and 4 from J; bases not matched to a gene: 3. Germline CDR1 and CDR2: SEHNR and FQNEAQ (reference sequence). This CDR3 is 15 amino acids long. CDR3 in DNA: TGTGCCAGCAGCTTAGAGAGGGGGCGTAATGAAAAACTGTTTTTT. Amino acid sequence: CASSLERGRNEKLFF.

This sequence joins TRBV24-1 and TRBJ2-1; 9 nucleotides agree with TRBD1. Germline V CDR1 and CDR2: KGHDR, SFDVKD. V shed 3 bases and J 8 bases; nucleotides not matched to a gene: 10. The CDR3 length is 16 residues. The CDR3 nucleotides read TGTGCCACCAGTGATACCTCCGGGACAGGGCTCGATGAGCAGTTCTTC. Amino acid sequence: CATSDTSGTGLDEQFF.

The chain joins TRBV19 to TRBJ1-1, with D uncertain. CDR1 is LNHDA, CDR2 SQIVND, per germline (reference sequence). The CDR3 is made up of 14 amino acids. The V and J ends lost 5 bases and 4 bases respectively, with 14 bases between them. The CDR3, as DNA: TGTGCCAGTAGTGACCCCGGGTCGACCACTGAAGCTTTCTTT. Its protein is CASSDPGSTTEAFF.

The rearrangement links TRBV3-1 (or the pseudogene TRBV3-2) to TRBJ2-2; D is possibly TRBD1 (5 bases). Per germline, CDR1 LGHDT and CDR2 YNNKEL (reference sequence). V was clipped by 1 base and J by 3 bases, with 15 bases between them. The CDR3 is 17 amino acids. The CDR3 is CASSQATPGQDTGELFF. CDR3 nucleotides: TGTGCCAGCAGCCAAGCCACGCCAGGGCAGGACACCGGGGAGCTGTTTTTT.

This chain joins TRBV24-1 and TRBJ1-1; TRBD1 is a possible D gene (6 bases). The CDR3 is 15 residues long. Trimming removed 2 bases at V and 0 bases at J, with 9 bases between. CDR1 and CDR2 from the germline V gene are KGHDR and SFDVKD. The chain's CDR3 is CATSDSGTLNTEAFF. The DNA of the CDR3 is TGTGCCACCAGTGATTCCGGGACATTGAACACTGAAGCTTTCTTT.